The 14 T cell receptor beta chains presented below share a single source sample, sequenced in a study of molecular identifiers for immune sequencing clone quantification. TCRdb used MiXCR to reprocess the PCR reads, holding one entry per CDR3 protein. The table lists 38,000 or so distinct CDR3 sequences, about 18% of them singletons. Material: naive CD8+ T cells from blood, with Jurkat cell RNA spiked in. Specified subset: FACS-sorted CD8+CD4-CCR7+CD45RA+ naive T cells. These receptor sequences come from a human donor in good health. Some libraries in this study had Jurkat cell RNA spiked in.

The chain uses TRBV4-2 and TRBJ2-1; TRBD1 aligns across 8 bases. Germline loops: CDR1 LGHNA, CDR2 YNFKEQ. V was pared by 3 bases and J by 6 bases, with 7 bases of the junction left unmatched. CDR3 length equals 15 residues. CDR3 sequence: CASSHGQGAINEQFF. The CDR3 DNA reads as TGTGCCAGCAGCCACGGGCAGGGGGCGATCAATGAGCAGTTCTTC.

The chain combines TRBV7-9 with TRBJ2-2; no reliable D call. CDR1 SEHNR and CDR2 FQNEAQ come from the germline V gene (reference sequence). This CDR3 spans 15 amino acids. The V end was cut by 0 bases, the J end by 3 bases, with 8 bases between. The CDR3 DNA follows: TGTGCCAGCAGCTTAGCGCTCCGGGACACCGGGGAGCTGTTTTTT. It codes for CASSLALRDTGELFF.

The chain uses TRBV27 and TRBJ2-5; a possible D gene is TRBD1 (6 bases). This CDR3 comprises 14 residues. The germline V gene has CDR1 MNHEY and CDR2 SMNVEV (reference sequence). V lost 3 bases, J lost 1 base, and 9 bases lay in between. In DNA form, the CDR3 reads TGTGCCAGCAGTTTCGTGGGGGCCCAAGAGACCCAGTACTTC. Encoded protein: CASSFVGAQETQYF.

This clonotype was observed many times. The rearrangement links TRBV4-3 to TRBJ2-3, with unresolved D. Germline V gene lookup returns CDR1 LGHNA and CDR2 YSLEER. V was clipped by 1 base and J by 2 bases, with 22 bases between them. This CDR3 spans 19 amino acids. CDR3 sequence: CASSQAPHPRAAPTDTQYF. CDR3 DNA sequence: TGCGCCAGCAGCCAAGCTCCGCACCCACGGGCTGCGCCCACAGATACGCAGTATTTT.

This clonotype was recorded many times. V and J are TRBV15 and TRBJ1-1; D is perhaps TRBD1 (6 bases). Germline V gene sequence: CDR1 LNHNV, CDR2 YYDKDF (reference sequence). This CDR3 region has 16 residues. V gave up 0 bases and J gave up 1 base, with 12 bases separating them. The CDR3 nucleotides read TGTGCCACCAGCAGAGACCCGGGGGCGAGGAACACTGAAGCTTTCTTT. Translating it yields CATSRDPGARNTEAFF.

Worth noting for this clonotype: A much larger clone lies one base from this, so it may be a read error. V gene TRBV7-9 combines with J gene TRBJ2-5; 13 bases align to TRBD2. CDR3 length: 15 amino acids. The germline V gene has CDR1 SEHNR and CDR2 FQNEAQ (reference sequence). The CDR3: CAGSLGLAGEETQYF. The CDR3 region has the DNA TGTGCCGGCAGCTTAGGACTAGCGGGAGAAGAGACCCAGTACTTC.

A few counts support this clonotype. This may come from a read error, since a much larger clone is one base off. This chain links TRBV28 with TRBJ2-7; 10 positions match TRBD2. The CDR3 loop spans 15 amino acids. Per the germline V gene, CDR1 is MDHEN and CDR2 is SYDVKM. The V and J ends lost 4 bases and 2 bases, in that order; junction bases with no gene match: 5. Here the CDR3 reads CASSSRLAGAYEQYF. In DNA, the CDR3 is TGTGCCAGCAGTTCTCGGCTAGCGGGAGCCTACGAGCAGTACTTC.

This clonotype has only a few counts. The gene calls are TRBV12-3 or TRBV12-4 and TRBJ2-7; 8 bases match TRBD1. V lost 8 bases and J lost 3; bases outside the gene matches: 3. CDR3 size: 12 residues. The CDR3 DNA reads TGTGCCAGCGGGACAGGAGTCTACGAGCAGTACTTC. Translation: CASGTGVYEQYF.

In this sample, this clonotype is medium-sized (0.01 to 0.1%). The gene calls are TRBV6-5 and TRBJ2-1; no reliable D call. The V gene's germline CDR1 is MNHEY and CDR2 SVGAGI. This CDR3 is 15 amino acids long. V lost 0 bases and J lost 6, with 12 bases in between. The CDR3: CASSYSLHIVNEQFF. The CDR3 coding sequence is TGTGCCAGCAGTTACTCGTTGCATATTGTCAATGAGCAGTTCTTC.

The sample holds many counts of this clonotype. The chain has TRBV7-6 and TRBJ2-5; D perhaps matches TRBD2 (6 bases). Trimming removed 7 bases at V and 2 bases at J, with 14 bases between. From germline, CDR1 is SGHVS and CDR2 FNYEAQ. The CDR3 spans 14 residues. This CDR3 is CASTWEAGQETQYF. The DNA for the CDR3 is TGTGCCAGCACCTGGGAGGCGGGACAAGAGACCCAGTACTTC.

This clonotype occurred many times. The V gene is TRBV6-5, the J gene TRBJ2-7, with D perhaps TRBD1 (6 bases). V lost 7 bases and J 6 bases, leaving 16 bases between the germline ends. This CDR3 is built from 13 residues. CDR1 MNHEY and CDR2 SVGAGI come from the germline V gene. The CDR3 here is CASNPNRVSEQYF. The CDR3 bases are TGTGCCAGCAACCCCAACAGGGTCTCCGAGCAGTACTTC.

J is TRBJ2-1 and V is TRBV28, with D hard to call. This CDR3 has 14 residues. Trimming pared 6 bases from V and 0 bases from J, leaving 9 bases between. CDR1 is MDHEN and CDR2 is SYDVKM in the germline V gene. This CDR3 is CASRALSSYNEQFF. The CDR3 DNA is TGTGCCAGCAGGGCCCTCAGCTCCTACAATGAGCAGTTCTTC.

A remark on this clonotype: Being one base from a much bigger clone, this may be a read error. The V and J genes are TRBV18 and TRBJ2-1, with 12 bases matching TRBD2. The germline V gene has CDR1 KGHSH and CDR2 LQKENI. CDR3 size: 16 residues. DNA for the CDR3: TGTGCCAGCTCACCCTCCTCTAGCGGGAGGGTTCCTGAGCAGCTCTTC. This gives the protein CASSPSSSGRVPEQLF.

This clonotype occurred many times. The rearrangement uses TRBV5-1 and TRBJ2-5; D not certain. The V gene lost 0 bases and the J gene lost 2 bases, with 5 bases spanning the gap. Germline V gene sequence: CDR1 SGHRS, CDR2 YFSETQ. This CDR3 region has 13 residues. CDR3 bases: TGCGCCAGCAGCTTGGAGCTACAAGAGACCCAGTACTTC. This encodes CASSLELQETQYF.